This T cell receptor (beta chain) was obtained from a study of T cells after yellow fever vaccination. Whole-study results and caveats: A minor fraction of clonotypes spanned both CD4 and CD8 compartments. Researchers cautioned that FACS-sorted repertoires could harbor abundant clonotypes contaminating from the bulk population. Secondary responses were weaker yet peaked faster, day 5 versus 15.

This clonotype was counted at least ten times. Its antigen remains unknown. 5'RACE template switching produced TCR cDNA carrying a universal primer site and UMIs. TCRdb ran MiXCR on the 5' RACE reads and lists one entry per CDR3 protein. The sample lists approximately 170,000 distinct CDR3 sequences; approximately 9.9% were seen once. The sample in question was CD8+ T cells sorted from PBMCs, obtained 15 days after the yellow fever booster vaccination. The source of this sequence is a man between 18 and 29 years old who received the YFV17D yellow fever vaccine.

CDR3 sequence (DNA): TGTGCCAGCAGCTCTGGGGATATCACTCCTAGCACAGATACGCAGTATTTT. This gives the protein CASSSGDITPSTDTQYF. The genes are TRBV7-2 and TRBJ2-3; the D is unclear. V was pared by 4 bases and J by 0 bases, with 17 bases between. This CDR3 is 17 amino acids long. CDR1 and CDR2 (germline): SGHTA, FQGNSA.